This T cell receptor beta chain derives from a study of control samples from healthy donors and cancer patients. The assay was immunoSEQ multiplex PCR, and TCRdb's table has in-frame clones only and misses some. The table records about 88,000 clones, roughly 93% of them present only once. Germline V gives CDR1 SGHDT, CDR2 YYEEEE. This CDR3 is built from 16 residues. Trimming cost V 3 bases and J 0 bases, with 13 bases left between them. The receptor was derived from a man aged 18-30 years in good health. The rearrangement uses TRBV5-6 and TRBJ2-1, with a possible D match to TRBD2 (6 bases). Material for sequencing was blood. The CDR3 region is CASSSGVMSSYNEQFF. The CDR3 nucleotides read TGTGCCAGCAGCTCGGGGGTCATGAGCTCCTACAATGAGCAGTTCTTC. Full variable domain (missing parts from reference TRBV5-6 and TRBJ2-1): DAGVTQSPTHLIKTRGQQVTLRCSPKSGHDTVSWYQQALGQGPQFIFQYYEEEERQRGNFPDRFSGHQFPNYSSELNVNALLLGDSALYLCASSSGVMSSYNEQFFGPGTRLTVL.